This passage covers 26 T cell receptor beta chains from one sample sequenced in a study of T cells in localized non-small cell lung cancer. The protocol was immunoSEQ multiplex PCR, while the TCRdb copy is restricted to in-frame clones and leaves out a portion. The data hold about 2,500 clones, with less than 45% observed a single time. Sequencing used lymph node tissue, obtained before any cancer treatment. These receptors came from a male donor older than 55 with stage II squamous cell lung carcinoma.

This clone was observed a handful of times. The chain uses TRBV2 and TRBJ1-4; D is unclear. The length of the CDR3 is 15 residues. CDR1 is SNHLY and CDR2 is FYNNEI in the germline V gene. Trimming removed 6 bases at V and 0 bases at J, with 11 bases between. The CDR3 loop reads CASRDGAATNEKLFF. DNA of the CDR3: TGTGCCAGCAGGGACGGCGCGGCAACTAATGAAAAACTGTTTTTT.

The chain couples TRBV9 to TRBJ1-6; D call uncertain. The CDR3 is made up of 12 amino acids. V dropped 5 bases and J dropped 14 bases, with 14 bases sitting between them. Germline values: CDR1 SGDLS, CDR2 YYNGEE. CDR3: CASSDVFESLHF. The CDR3 DNA sequence: TGTGCCAGCAGTGATGTTTTTGAGTCCCTCCACTTT.

V and J are TRBV14 and TRBJ2-3, with D possibly TRBD2 on 6 matching bases. This CDR3 has 16 amino acids. With 2 bases removed from V and 5 bases from J, the gap between germline ends came to 17 bases. Germline assignment: CDR1 SGHDN and CDR2 FVKESK. In DNA form, the CDR3 reads TGTGCCAGCAGCCAATTGAGCGGAACCGGGGGAGATACGCAGTATTTT. Its translation is CASSQLSGTGGDTQYF.

This clone was counted only a few times. V is TRBV11-3 and J is TRBJ1-4; possible D gene TRBD1, 6 bases. The germline V gene has CDR1 SGHNT and CDR2 YENEEA. The CDR3 sequence is 14 residues long. V lost 5 bases to trimming and J lost 6 bases, with 13 bases between them. CDR3 DNA sequence: TGTGCCAGCAGCATACAGGGTGGGGATGAAAAACTGTTTTTT. It yields the protein CASSIQGGDEKLFF.

This clone was counted once. The gene calls are TRBV19 and TRBJ1-5; 7 bases are shared with TRBD1. J lost 4 bases, V lost 1 base, and 1 base had no gene match. CDR3 size: 14 residues. CDR1 and CDR2 (germline): LNHDA, SQIVND (reference sequence). Here the CDR3 reads CASSIGTGNQPQHF. In nucleotides, the CDR3 is TGTGCCAGTAGTATAGGGACAGGTAATCAGCCCCAGCATTTT.

This clone was recorded only once. The rearrangement uses TRBV5-1 and TRBJ1-3; a possible D gene is TRBD1 (6 bases). The CDR3 length is 16 residues. Germline lookup yields CDR1 SGHRS and CDR2 YFSETQ. V gave up 1 base and J gave up 0 bases, with 11 bases separating them. The CDR3 coding sequence is TGCGCCAGCAGCTTGACAGGGCCGTCCTCTGGAAACACCATATATTTT. It specifies CASSLTGPSSGNTIYF.

The chain is built from TRBV5-1 and TRBJ1-3; D unresolved. There are 14 residues in the CDR3. Germline-derived CDR1 and CDR2 are SGHRS and YFSETQ. The ends were cut back, 0 bases at V and 4 bases at J, with 8 bases in the middle. CDR3 region: CASSLDSNGNTIYF. The DNA for the CDR3 is TGCGCCAGCAGCTTGGACAGTAACGGAAACACCATATATTTT.

The chain is built from TRBV7-5 and TRBJ1-3. TRBV7-5 is assigned pseudogene status. CDR3 size: 16 residues. Here the CDR3 reads CASSLGGRFPGNTIYF. The CDR3 DNA sequence: TGTGCCAGCAGCTTGGGAGGAAGATTCCCTGGAAACACCATATATTTT.

The V call is TRBV18, the J call TRBJ2-2; the match to TRBD2 covers 8 bases. Trimming at V came to 6 bases and at J to 6 bases, leaving 9 bases not matched to a gene. The length of the CDR3 is 15 residues. Germline-derived CDR1 and CDR2 are KGHSH and LQKENI. This chain's CDR3 is CASSPFGRASGELFF. For the CDR3, the DNA is TGTGCCAGCTCCCCCTTCGGGAGGGCCTCCGGGGAGCTGTTTTTT.

This clone was seen a few times. The chain employs TRBV30 and TRBJ1-2; weak D call: TRBD1 (5 bases). In germline, CDR1 is GTSNPN, CDR2 SVGIG (reference sequence). CDR3 length: 12 amino acids. V gave up 1 base and J gave up 2 bases, with 5 bases separating them. The DNA of the CDR3 is TGTGCCTGGAGTGGGACAAACTATGGCTACACCTTC. It is translated as CAWSGTNYGYTF.

In its sample, this clone is medium-sized. V usage is TRBV11-3 and J usage is TRBJ2-5; 9 bases agree with TRBD2. From germline, CDR1 is SGHNT and CDR2 YENEEA. J gave up 5 bases and V 3 bases, and 4 bases lay outside the gene matches. The CDR3 is 14 amino acids. The CDR3 bases are TGTGCCAGCAGCTTGGCGGGGGGGCTGGAGACCCAGTACTTC. Its translation: CASSLAGGLETQYF.

The DNA for the CDR3 is TGTGCCAGCTCACCGGGGGCGAACACTGAAGCTTTCTTT. Its protein product is CASSPGANTEAFF. The chain recombines TRBV18 with TRBJ1-1, with a possible D match to TRBD1 (6 bases). The CDR3 runs to 13 residues. V lost 3 bases and J lost 1, with 6 bases in between. CDR1 KGHSH and CDR2 LQKENI come from the germline V gene.

The chain links TRBV30 to TRBJ2-4; the match to TRBD1 covers 9 bases. This CDR3 has 14 residues. CDR1 is GTSNPN and CDR2 is SVGIG in the germline V gene (reference sequence). The junction had 7 bases not matched to a gene; V was cut back by 3 bases and J by 7 bases. CDR3 sequence reads: CAWSEGQGANIQYF. Here the CDR3 DNA reads TGTGCCTGGAGCGAGGGACAGGGTGCGAACATTCAGTACTTC.

The rearrangement links TRBV9 to TRBJ1-5; the D is unclear. Germline V CDR1 and CDR2: SGDLS, YYNGEE. V lost 5 bases to trimming and J lost 3 bases, with 15 bases between them. The CDR3 contains 15 residues. CDR3 protein: CASSAAHNLNQPQHF. CDR3 DNA sequence: TGTGCCAGCAGTGCCGCGCATAACCTCAATCAGCCCCAGCATTTT.

This clone has just a few counts. The rearrangement links TRBV9 to TRBJ1-1; unclear D gene. The length of the CDR3 is 12 residues. V lost 3 bases and J lost 4, with 7 bases in between. Germline CDR1 SGDLS, CDR2 YYNGEE. The CDR3 spells CASSAPSTEAFF. The CDR3, as DNA: TGTGCCAGCAGCGCTCCAAGCACTGAAGCTTTCTTT.

The gene calls are TRBV30 and TRBJ1-6, with TRBD1 matching 7 bases. Per the germline V gene, CDR1 is GTSNPN and CDR2 is SVGIG (reference sequence). V trimming: 0 bases; J trimming: 5 bases; junction bases outside the gene matches: 7. The CDR3 sequence is 16 residues long. The CDR3 loop reads CAWSVQGTANNSPLHF. The CDR3 region has the DNA TGTGCCTGGAGTGTACAGGGGACAGCCAATAATTCACCCCTCCACTTT.

The V gene is TRBV11-3, the J gene TRBJ2-2, with 7 bases aligning to TRBD2. Germline assignment: CDR1 SGHNT and CDR2 YENEEA. The V and J ends lost 5 bases and 7 bases, in that order; junction bases with no gene match: 7. CDR3 length: 14 residues. The CDR3, as DNA: TGTGCCAGCAGCCGGGACTACAGTAGCGGGGAGCTGTTTTTT. The encoded protein is CASSRDYSSGELFF. Supplemented by reference TRBV11-3 and TRBJ2-2, the full variable domain reads EAGVVQSPRYKIIEKKQPVAFWCNPISGHNTLYWYLQNLGQGPELLIRYENEEAVDDSQLPKDRFSAERLKGVDSTLKIQPAELGDSAVYLCASSRDYSSGELFFGEGSRLTVL.

The chain couples TRBV19 to TRBJ2-2; possibly TRBD1 for D (5 bases). V shed 3 bases and J shed 0 bases, with 11 bases lying between them. The germline V gene encodes CDR1 LNHDA and CDR2 SQIVND (reference sequence). This CDR3 is 16 amino acids long. The CDR3 DNA reads as TGTGCCAGTAGTATGGGGCAGGCCGCGAACACCGGGGAGCTGTTTTTT. Translated, it gives CASSMGQAANTGELFF. The whole variable domain, filled in from reference TRBV19 and TRBJ2-2, reads DGGITQSPKYLFRKEGQNVTLSCEQNLNHDAMYWYRQDPGQGLRLIYYSQIVNDFQKGDIAEGYSVSREKKESFPLTVTSAQKNPTAFYLCASSMGQAANTGELFFGEGSRLTVL.

This clone turned up a few times. The chain couples TRBV10-3 to TRBJ2-5; TRBD2 aligns across 9 bases. Trimming cost V 10 bases and J 7 bases; bases outside gene matches: 10. The CDR3 sequence is 13 residues long. Germline values: CDR1 ENHRY, CDR2 SYGVKD. The DNA of the CDR3 is TGTGCCAGCTACGGGACTAGCACGGTGACCCAGTACTTC. As protein: CASYGTSTVTQYF.

V and J are TRBV6-8 and TRBJ1-4; possible D gene TRBD1, 6 bases. CDR3 length: 14 amino acids. V lost 10 bases to trimming and J lost 3 bases, with 15 bases between them. Germline loops: CDR1 MNHGY, CDR2 SAAAGT. CDR3 nucleotide sequence: TGTGCCACCACTAACAGGGCGGCTAATGAAAAACTGTTTTTT. Its protein product is CATTNRAANEKLFF.

The V and J genes are TRBV11-3 and TRBJ1-2; 11 nucleotides line up with TRBD1. This CDR3 has 14 residues. CDR1 is SGHNT and CDR2 is YENEEA in the germline V gene. The ends lost 3 bases at V and 7 bases at J; junction bases unmatched: 4. The CDR3 sequence: CASSFGTGGGGYTF. The CDR3 coding sequence is TGTGCCAGCAGCTTCGGGACAGGGGGTGGTGGCTACACCTTC.

The chain recombines TRBV4-1 with TRBJ1-1; D perhaps matches TRBD1 (6 bases). The germline V and J ends were trimmed by 0 bases and 9 bases, with 8 bases remaining between them. The CDR3 covers 12 residues. Germline-derived CDR1 and CDR2 are MGHRA and YSYEKL. Here the CDR3 reads CASSQEGGKAFF. Written as DNA, the CDR3 is TGCGCCAGCAGCCAAGAAGGGGGGAAAGCTTTCTTT.

The table lists this clone with a few counts. The rearrangement links TRBV19 to TRBJ2-7, with a tentative D call TRBD2 (6 bases). This CDR3 comprises 14 residues. V gave up 2 bases and J gave up 7 bases, with 15 bases separating them. CDR1 is LNHDA, CDR2 SQIVND, per germline (reference sequence). In nucleotides, the CDR3 is TGTGCCAGTAGTATATCCGGGGGAACGGGGGAGCAGTACTTC. This gives the protein CASSISGGTGEQYF.

The rearrangement links TRBV6-8 to TRBJ2-4; weak D call: TRBD1 (6 bases). Per the germline V gene, CDR1 is MNHGY and CDR2 is SAAAGT. The CDR3 contains 15 residues. V shed 5 bases and J shed 7 bases, with 18 bases lying between them. The DNA for the CDR3 is TGTGCCAGCAGTACTTACCGGGCAGGGGAGAACATTCAGTACTTC. Translating it yields CASSTYRAGENIQYF.

The V and J genes are TRBV10-3 and TRBJ1-5; D is undetermined. V was shortened by 2 bases and J by 0 bases, with 2 bases between the two germline ends. Germline CDR1 ENHRY, CDR2 SYGVKD. The CDR3 extends over 13 amino acids. CDR3 protein: CAISEVSNQPQHF. DNA for the CDR3: TGTGCCATCAGTGAGGTTAGCAATCAGCCCCAGCATTTT.

The chain couples TRBV10-2 to TRBJ1-5; D is perhaps TRBD1 (5 bases). The CDR3 is 15 amino acids. V lost 2 bases to trimming and J lost 7 bases, with 15 bases between them. The germline gives CDR1 WSHSY, CDR2 SAAADI. CDR3 region: CASSEAGTARQPQHF. CDR3 sequence (DNA): TGCGCCAGCAGTGAGGCCGGGACGGCAAGGCAGCCCCAGCATTTT.